This T cell receptor (beta chain) was recovered during a study of response to subunit inactivated influenza vaccine. MiXCR, applied by TCRdb to the RT-PCR reads, yields one record per CDR3 protein. The table has around 760,000 distinct CDR3 sequences, about 15% seen once. Sequenced material: PBMCs from blood, taken 14 days before vaccination. This receptor was obtained from a man in his forties or fifties who received an inactivated influenza vaccine.

CDR3 loop: CASRPSSYEQYF. CDR3 coding DNA: TGTGCCAGCAGGCCGTCTTCCTACGAGCAGTACTTC. The rearrangement uses TRBV6-2 or TRBV6-3 and TRBJ2-7; D gene unclear. The CDR3 consists of 12 residues. Germline V gene data show CDR1 as MNHEY and CDR2 as SVGEGT. Trimming took 6 bases from V and 1 from J, leaving 7 bases between them.